This TCR beta chain originates from a study of blood T cell repertoires in COVID-19. Across the study: Nucleic acid was either cDNA or gDNA, and it came from T cells, B-cell-depleted T cells, or PBMCs.

Original processing notes: Amplification with reference gene primers provided the estimates of nucleated cell counts. Sequencing used immunoSEQ multiplex PCR; TCRdb keeps in-frame clones, though not all of them. Clone size and V and J calls were adopted from that table, with D and trimming inferred from the DNA. Here the sample spans approximately 230,000 clones, around 86% being singletons. This CDR3 spans 13 amino acids. V lost 2 bases and J lost 4, with 5 bases in between. This TCR was sampled from a man aged 30-40 years who had recovered from COVID-19. Material: peripheral blood. This sequence joins TRBV12-3 or TRBV12-4 and TRBJ1-4; possibly TRBD1 for D (5 bases). CDR3 bases: TGTGCCAGCAGTTTAAGGGGTAATGAAAAACTGTTTTTT. Translation gives CASSLRGNEKLFF.